The clone carrying this T cell receptor beta chain appeared a few times. The antigen is not known. Looked up from germline, CDR1 is MNHNS and CDR2 is SASEGT. The CDR3 has 14 amino acids. Unmatched junction bases numbered 6, after V lost 4 bases and J lost 7 bases. Through Arm-PCR of CDR3 regions and iRepertoire HTBI primers, TCR beta libraries were built. TCRdb reprocessed the multiplex PCR reads via MiXCR and lists one record per CDR3 protein. The table lists about 240,000 distinct CDR3 sequences, 20% of them singletons, with 14% in the top ten. This specimen comes from a study of regulatory T cells in long-lasting Graves disease. Study-wide points: The sample size was small, and this may have reduced accuracy.

The time point denotes: newly diagnosed GD, antithyroid drugs for less than 3 months. With RNA extracted from PBMCs as input, the TCR library was made. About 9.2 milliliters of peripheral blood were taken and placed in EDTA tubes. The material sequenced was peripheral blood mononuclear cells (PBMCs), taken at new diagnosis, from a patient treated with antithyroid drugs. The chain carries TRBV6-1 and TRBJ2-5; 10 positions match TRBD1. The TCR was taken from a female donor with Graves disease. CDR3 residues: CASSARTGGGTQYF. The DNA for the CDR3 is TGTGCCAGCAGTGCGAGGACAGGGGGAGGGACCCAGTACTTC.